This note documents a single T cell receptor beta chain sequence. The antigen remains unidentified. Clones were sequenced by immunoSEQ multiplex PCR, and TCRdb holds only the in-frame ones, with some missing. This table has 20,000 to 30,000 clones, roughly three quarters appearing once. The source of the sample is a study of OX40 agonist ivuxolimab in advanced cancers. Study in general: Those enrolled were approximately 87% male, with a mean age of approximately 60 years and ages from 23 to 79. Study outcomes and limitations: The mean number of expanded clones was higher in CD8+ T cells than in CD4+. Clonal expansion was among the lowest in partial responders at 0.1-3.0 mg/kg, especially CD8+.

This CDR3 comprises 16 residues. This sequence joins TRBV21-1 and TRBJ2-4; the table's D call, TRBD1, was not checked against the DNA. TRBV21-1 is assigned pseudogene status. The source was CD4+ or CD8+ T cells sorted from blood, collected in a trial of the OX40 agonist ivuxolimab. This sequence was found in an adult with an advanced solid tumor such as melanoma, head and neck, liver or kidney cancer. The CDR3 loop reads CASSFRTGRAKNIQYF. The CDR3 DNA reads as TGTGCCAGCAGCTTTAGGACAGGGCGAGCCAAAAACATTCAGTACTTC.